This T cell receptor beta chain was sequenced for a study of T cell responses to AZD1222 COVID-19 vaccine. This CDR3 is 15 amino acids long. The protocol was immunoSEQ multiplex PCR, while the TCRdb copy is restricted to in-frame clones and leaves out a portion. The profile shows about 150,000 clones, 90% of them singletons. Material: peripheral blood, obtained on day 0 of AZD1222 vaccination. The genes are TRBV1 and TRBJ1-1; the tabulated D call, TRBD1, remains unverified against the DNA. TRBV1 is a known pseudogene. The receptor was derived from an adult in good health. CDR3 nucleotide sequence: TGCACCAGCAGCCACTCACAGGGGCCGGACACTGAAGCTTTCTTT. Translated: CTSSHSQGPDTEAFF.